A single sample gave rise to the 29 T cell receptor beta chains below, sequenced in a study of graft-versus-host responses after intestinal transplantation. Produced via immunoSEQ multiplex PCR; TCRdb's table is partial and in-frame only. Here the sample spans over 65,000 clones, under 95% being singletons. Their antigen targets remain unknown. Sequencing was performed on unstimulated CD8+ T cells sorted from spleen or lymph node cells, taken before transplant. Every receptor here comes from a human donor who was the organ donor for an intestinal transplant.

This clone was detected only a few times. The chain combines TRBV5-4 with TRBJ1-5; 8 positions agree with TRBD1. The ends lost 3 bases at V and 4 bases at J; junction bases unmatched: 9. Per the germline V gene, CDR1 is SGHNT and CDR2 is YYREEE (reference sequence). The CDR3 has 16 amino acids. CDR3 sequence reads: CASSSWTGTKNQPQHF. DNA of the CDR3: TGTGCCAGCAGCTCGTGGACAGGGACTAAAAATCAGCCCCAGCATTTT.

This clone was detected once. The V gene is TRBV6-5, the J gene TRBJ1-1; TRBD1 might be the D (5 bases). Germline V CDR1 and CDR2: MNHEY, SVGAGI. V lost 5 bases, J lost 4 bases, and 14 bases lay in between. CDR3 length: 14 amino acids. The CDR3, as DNA: TGTGCCAGCAGTGTGAGGAGCGGGGGCACTGAAGCTTTCTTT. It is translated as CASSVRSGGTEAFF.

The table lists this clone with a few counts. J is TRBJ1-1 and V is TRBV4-1, with D uncertain. Germline-derived CDR1 and CDR2 are MGHRA and YSYEKL. Trimming stripped 1 base from V and 2 bases from J, with 5 bases between. The CDR3 sequence is 13 residues long. Written as DNA, the CDR3 is TGCGCCAGCAGCCAAGCCAGAAACACTGAAGCTTTCTTT. It yields the protein CASSQARNTEAFF.

J is TRBJ2-7 and V is TRBV7-9, with 8 bases matching TRBD2. The ends lost 5 bases at V and 2 bases at J; junction bases unmatched: 8. This CDR3 comprises 15 residues. CDR1 and CDR2 from the germline V gene are SEHNR and FQNEAQ (reference sequence). CDR3: CASSQGQREPYEQYF. The CDR3 DNA follows: TGTGCCAGCAGCCAGGGCCAGCGGGAGCCCTACGAGCAGTACTTC.

The chain couples TRBV5-5 to TRBJ1-1; TRBD1 aligns across 7 bases. This CDR3 has 16 residues. From germline, CDR1 is SGHKS and CDR2 YYEKEE (reference sequence). Unmatched junction bases numbered 6, after V lost 0 bases and J lost 1 base. CDR3 DNA: TGTGCCAGCAGCTTGGCCGTCAGGGGGGCGAACACTGAAGCTTTCTTT. It specifies CASSLAVRGANTEAFF.

V usage is TRBV7-9 and J usage is TRBJ1-1; D is ambiguous. V lost 5 bases and J lost 3, with 16 bases in between. The CDR3 is made up of 15 amino acids. Per germline, CDR1 SEHNR and CDR2 FQNEAQ (reference sequence). CDR3 in amino acids: CASSEDPTGHTEAFF. Here the CDR3 DNA reads TGTGCCAGCAGCGAAGACCCAACTGGGCACACTGAAGCTTTCTTT.

The chain is built from TRBV19 and TRBJ1-2, with 8 bases matching TRBD1. CDR1 and CDR2 (germline): LNHDA, SQIVND (reference sequence). The junction had 9 bases not matched to a gene; V was cut back by 3 bases and J by 6 bases. CDR3 length: 15 residues. DNA for the CDR3: TGTGCCAGTAGTATCCAGGGGGCCTCCTTGAATGGCTACACCTTC. Encoded protein: CASSIQGASLNGYTF.

The chain is built from TRBV7-6 and TRBJ2-1, with 8 bases fitting TRBD2. V was pared by 3 bases and J by 8 bases, with 15 bases of the junction left unmatched. CDR1 SGHVS and CDR2 FNYEAQ come from the germline V gene. CDR3 length: 17 residues. The CDR3, as DNA: TGTGCCAGCAGCTTGGAGGCCCCGGGACTAGGGCTACATGAGCAGTTCTTC. It yields the protein CASSLEAPGLGLHEQFF.

This chain connects TRBV9 to TRBJ2-7, with TRBD1 matching over 7 bases. The CDR3 length is 14 residues. Germline lookup yields CDR1 SGDLS and CDR2 YYNGEE. V lost 3 bases to trimming and J lost 0 bases; unmatched junction nucleotides: 3. The CDR3: CASSGDSSSYEQYF. Written as DNA, the CDR3 is TGTGCCAGCAGCGGGGACAGTAGCTCCTACGAGCAGTACTTC. Based on the CDR3 plus reference TRBV9 and TRBJ2-7, the full variable domain is DSGVTQTPKHLITATGQRVTLRCSPRSGDLSVYWYQQSLDQGLQFLIQYYNGEERAKGNILERFSAQQFPDLHSELNLSSLELGDSALYFCASSGDSSSYEQYFGPGTRLTVT.

J is TRBJ2-3 and V is TRBV9, with 11 bases identical to TRBD2. The CDR3 runs to 15 residues. Germline V lookup: CDR1 SGDLS, CDR2 YYNGEE. J was trimmed by 2 bases and V by 3 bases; bases with no gene match: 2. CDR3 in DNA: TGTGCCAGCAGCGGGGGACTAGCGGTCACAGATACGCAGTATTTT. It yields the protein CASSGGLAVTDTQYF.

The chain links TRBV9 to TRBJ1-6; the match to TRBD1 covers 7 bases. The CDR3 totals 14 residues. CDR1 is SGDLS, CDR2 YYNGEE, per germline. V lost 3 bases to trimming and J lost 13 bases; unmatched junction nucleotides: 10. In nucleotides, the CDR3 is TGTGCCAGCAGCGCGGAGGACAGGTTCTTCCCCCTCCACTTT. Encoded protein: CASSAEDRFFPLHF.

The gene calls are TRBV30 and TRBJ2-1, with D possibly being TRBD2 (6 bases). V was cut by 1 base and J by 0 bases, with 7 bases left in between. This CDR3 is 14 amino acids long. The germline gives CDR1 GTSNPN, CDR2 SVGIG (reference sequence). The CDR3 loop is CAWSDGSSYNEQFF. The CDR3 region has the DNA TGTGCCTGGAGTGACGGGAGCTCCTACAATGAGCAGTTCTTC. The full variable domain, with the rest looked up from reference TRBV30 and TRBJ2-1, is SQTIHQWPATLVQPVGSPLSLECTVEGTSNPNLYWYRQAAGRGLQLLFYSVGIGQISSEVPQNLSASRPQDRQFILSSKKLLLSDSGFYLCAWSDGSSYNEQFFGPGTRLTVL.

This rearrangement joins TRBV7-5 to TRBJ2-1; TRBD2 reflects the table's D call only, with no check against the DNA. TRBV7-5 is a pseudogene locus. The CDR3 contains 19 residues. DNA for the CDR3: TGTGTCTGTCCCGGGGGAGGAGCGGGAGAAATCCCCTCCTACAATGAGCAGTTCTTC. Its translation: CVCPGGGAGEIPSYNEQFF.

Comment on this clone: One end of the junction is discordant with germline, which a read error may explain. Within the sample, other DNA sequences also encode this same CDR3. This CDR3 reads CASSPGTGQPQHF. In DNA form, the CDR3 reads TGCGCCAGCAGCCCTGGGACTGGGCAGCCCCAACATTTT. The rearrangement uses TRBV4-1 and TRBJ1-5; tentatively, D is TRBD1 (5 bases). The CDR3 covers 13 residues. The germline V gene has CDR1 MGHRA and CDR2 YSYEKL.

This CDR3 is CASSQGPPNTEAFF. Written as DNA, the CDR3 is TGCGCCAGCAGCCAAGGACCCCCGAACACTGAAGCTTTCTTT. The chain recombines TRBV4-1 with TRBJ1-1; D uncertain. The CDR3 runs 14 residues. Germline assignment: CDR1 MGHRA and CDR2 YSYEKL. V was pared by 1 base and J by 1 base, with 7 bases between.

The J gene is TRBJ1-1, the V gene TRBV6-5; D call uncertain. V lost 8 bases and J 4 bases, leaving 14 bases between the germline ends. The CDR3 is 13 residues long. CDR1 is MNHEY, CDR2 SVGAGI, per germline. The CDR3 protein is CASRPGVGTEAFF. The CDR3 DNA reads as TGTGCCAGCCGACCCGGGGTCGGCACTGAAGCTTTCTTT.

This clone was seen just once. The chain has TRBV2 and TRBJ2-5; the match to TRBD1 covers 7 bases. Germline CDR1 is SNHLY and CDR2 is FYNNEI. The CDR3 is 14 residues long. The ends lost 4 bases at V and 3 bases at J; junction bases unmatched: 5. CDR3 in amino acids: CASSATGTEETQYF. CDR3 nucleotides: TGTGCCAGCAGTGCCACCGGGACAGAAGAGACCCAGTACTTC. Full variable domain (rest looked up from reference TRBV2 and TRBJ2-5): EPEVTQTPSHQVTQMGQEVILRCVPISNHLYFYWYRQILGQKVEFLVSFYNNEISEKSEIFDDQFSVERPDGSNFTLKIRSTKLEDSAMYFCASSATGTEETQYFGPGTRLLVL.

The V and J genes are TRBV14 and TRBJ2-5, with TRBD1 matching 9 bases. The last part of the DNA fits TRBJ2-7 better; the J call may be wrong. The CDR3 is made up of 13 amino acids. Per the germline V gene, CDR1 is SGHDN and CDR2 is FVKESK. CDR3 sequence reads: CASSPWTGAEQYF. The CDR3 DNA is TGTGCCAGCAGCCCATGGACAGGGGCCGAGCAGTACTTC.

This chain joins TRBV9 and TRBJ2-5; D remains ambiguous. The germline V and J ends were trimmed by 0 bases and 0 bases, with 9 bases remaining between them. Per the germline V gene, CDR1 is SGDLS and CDR2 is YYNGEE. This CDR3 has 15 residues. This chain's CDR3 is CASSVDETHQETQYF. The CDR3 DNA is TGTGCCAGCAGCGTAGATGAGACCCACCAAGAGACCCAGTACTTC. The variable domain in full, with the rest retrieved from reference TRBV9 and TRBJ2-5, is DSGVTQTPKHLITATGQRVTLRCSPRSGDLSVYWYQQSLDQGLQFLIQYYNGEERAKGNILERFSAQQFPDLHSELNLSSLELGDSALYFCASSVDETHQETQYFGPGTRLLVL.

The chain recombines TRBV19 with TRBJ1-1; tentative D call: TRBD1 (6 bases). Germline V gene sequence: CDR1 LNHDA, CDR2 SQIVND (reference sequence). V lost 3 bases, J lost 8 bases, and 10 bases lay in between. The length of the CDR3 is 12 residues. Here the CDR3 reads CASSMSGAEAFF. The CDR3, as DNA: TGTGCCAGTAGTATGTCAGGGGCCGAAGCTTTCTTT. Full variable domain (outside the CDR3, taken from reference TRBV19 and TRBJ1-1): DGGITQSPKYLFRKEGQNVTLSCEQNLNHDAMYWYRQDPGQGLRLIYYSQIVNDFQKGDIAEGYSVSREKKESFPLTVTSAQKNPTAFYLCASSMSGAEAFFGQGTRLTVV.

The CDR3 nucleotides are TGTGCCAGCAGCGTAGGTTTGGGGGCCGAAGAGACCCAGTACTTC. Translating gives CASSVGLGAEETQYF. The rearrangement links TRBV9 to TRBJ2-5, with TRBD1 as a possible D gene (6 bases). Trimming shortened V by 0 bases and J by 3 bases, and 12 bases separated the two germline ends. CDR3 length: 15 residues. Germline V gene lookup returns CDR1 SGDLS and CDR2 YYNGEE.

The chain couples TRBV6-4 to TRBJ2-7; D perhaps matches TRBD1 (7 bases). V dropped 4 bases and J dropped 2 bases, with 15 bases sitting between them. The CDR3 is 15 amino acids. Germline-derived CDR1 and CDR2 are MRHNA and SNTAGT. The CDR3 DNA reads as TGTGCCAGCAGTGCGTTCACAGGGGAGGCCTACGAGCAGTACTTC. Protein product: CASSAFTGEAYEQYF.

The rearrangement uses TRBV27 and TRBJ2-3; TRBD1 or TRBD2 may be the D gene (6 bases each). Per the germline V gene, CDR1 is MNHEY and CDR2 is SMNVEV (reference sequence). V was cut by 2 bases and J by 6 bases, with 12 bases left in between. The CDR3 runs to 14 residues. The CDR3 DNA sequence: TGTGCCAGCAGTTTAGTCGGGGGCTCCGATACGCAGTATTTT. It is translated as CASSLVGGSDTQYF.

This chain links TRBV2 with TRBJ2-7, with D unclear. This CDR3 comprises 13 residues. The V end was cut by 3 bases, the J end by 5 bases, with 11 bases between. The germline CDR1 and CDR2 sequences are SNHLY and FYNNEI. The CDR3 nucleotides read TGTGCCAGCAGTGAGTCAGGCCCCCACGAGCAGTACTTC. Amino acids: CASSESGPHEQYF.

This clone has a single count. The chain combines TRBV7-9 with TRBJ2-3, with a possible D match to TRBD2 (6 bases). The V end was cut by 5 bases, the J end by 3 bases, with 15 bases between. This CDR3 is built from 15 residues. Germline V gene sequence: CDR1 SEHNR, CDR2 FQNEAQ (reference sequence). CDR3 in DNA: TGTGCCAGCAGCCTGCGGTTGGGGGGAACAGATACGCAGTATTTT. This gives the protein CASSLRLGGTDTQYF.

The chain has TRBV4-1 and TRBJ2-7, with no clear D. Between the trimmed V and J ends, which lost 1 base and 2 bases, there was a span of 12 bases. There are 15 residues in the CDR3. Germline CDR1 and CDR2: MGHRA and YSYEKL. CDR3 DNA: TGCGCCAGCAGCCAAGTCGGTCCCCTCCCCTACGAGCAGTACTTC. It yields the protein CASSQVGPLPYEQYF.

The V call is TRBV12-5, the J call TRBJ2-1; D possibly corresponds to TRBD1 (6 bases). This CDR3 comprises 15 residues. Germline CDR1 is LGHNT and CDR2 is FRNRAP. Trimming left V 2 bases short and J 7 bases short, with 15 bases between. The CDR3 DNA is TGTGCTAGTGGTTTGTGGGGCAATAGGGGGAATGAGCAGTTCTTC. Its protein is CASGLWGNRGNEQFF.

This sequence joins TRBV27 and TRBJ1-1; the match to TRBD1 covers 7 bases. In germline, CDR1 is MNHEY, CDR2 SMNVEV (reference sequence). The CDR3 has 14 amino acids. V lost 8 bases to trimming and J lost 1 base; unmatched junction nucleotides: 7. The CDR3 region has the DNA TGTGCCAGCTGCACTCAGGGGGGGAACACTGAAGCTTTCTTT. Translated, it gives CASCTQGGNTEAFF.

The chain joins TRBV6-5 to TRBJ1-1; D possibly corresponds to TRBD1 (5 bases). The CDR3 spans 14 residues. In germline, CDR1 is MNHEY, CDR2 SVGAGI. The V gene lost 0 bases and the J gene lost 5 bases, with 10 bases spanning the gap. This chain's CDR3 is CASSYSGERTEAFF. CDR3 bases: TGTGCCAGCAGTTACTCGGGGGAAAGGACTGAAGCTTTCTTT.